This TCR beta chain was identified in a study of blood T cell repertoires in COVID-19. Measured with immunoSEQ multiplex PCR; TCRdb has only the in-frame clones, and not every one. The sample yields some 270,000 clones, 88% seen once. V gave up 5 bases and J gave up 5 bases, with 12 bases separating them. This CDR3 contains 13 residues. Germline CDR1 reads SGHTA; CDR2 reads FQGTGA. Participants' reported clinical history set cohort assignment. The sample consisted of PBMCs or T cells enriched from blood (not recorded which). This chain links TRBV7-3 with TRBJ2-5; possibly TRBD1 for D (6 bases). This sequence was found in a woman between 35 and 50 years old who had been exposed to COVID-19. The CDR3 loop is CASSRGQRETQYF. In DNA, the CDR3 is TGTGCCAGCAGCCGAGGACAGCGGGAGACCCAGTACTTC.